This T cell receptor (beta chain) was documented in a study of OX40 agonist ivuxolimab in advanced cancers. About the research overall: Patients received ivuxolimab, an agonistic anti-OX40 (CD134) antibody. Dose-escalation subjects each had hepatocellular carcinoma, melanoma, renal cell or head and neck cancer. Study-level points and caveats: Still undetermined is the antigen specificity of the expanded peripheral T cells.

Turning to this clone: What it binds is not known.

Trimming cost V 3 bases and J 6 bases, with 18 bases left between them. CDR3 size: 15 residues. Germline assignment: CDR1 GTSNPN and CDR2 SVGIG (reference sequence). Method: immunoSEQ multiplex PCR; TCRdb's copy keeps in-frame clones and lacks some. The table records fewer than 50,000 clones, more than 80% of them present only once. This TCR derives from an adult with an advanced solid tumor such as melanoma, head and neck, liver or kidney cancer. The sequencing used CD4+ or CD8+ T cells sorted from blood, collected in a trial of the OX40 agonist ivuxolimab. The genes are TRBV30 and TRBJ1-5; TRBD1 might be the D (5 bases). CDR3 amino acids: CAWRAGTGVAQPQHF. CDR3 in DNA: TGTGCCTGGAGAGCCGGGACGGGAGTGGCTCAGCCCCAGCATTTT. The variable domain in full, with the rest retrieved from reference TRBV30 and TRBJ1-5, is SQTIHQWPATLVQPVGSPLSLECTVEGTSNPNLYWYRQAAGRGLQLLFYSVGIGQISSEVPQNLSASRPQDRQFILSSKKLLLSDSGFYLCAWRAGTGVAQPQHFGDGTRLSIL.